A few counts support the clone carrying this T cell receptor (beta chain). Its antigen is unknown. The sample is drawn from a study of tumour-infiltrating T cells in Burkitt lymphoma. Looking at the study overall: Patients covered every epidemiological subtype of Burkitt lymphoma. Overall and progression-free survival were predicted by productive clonality.

Germline lookup yields CDR1 LNHDA and CDR2 SQIVND (reference sequence). The ends were cut back, 7 bases at V and 0 bases at J, with 13 bases in the middle. The CDR3 length is 15 residues. Measured with immunoSEQ multiplex PCR; TCRdb has only the in-frame clones, and not every one. The table lists around 2,500 clones, roughly 15% of them singletons, with less than 15% in the top ten. The study, taken as a whole, reports: Several public clonotypes recurred in numerous Burkitt lymphoma patients.

The clonotype originates from a human donor with Burkitt lymphoma. Material for sequencing was tumor tissue. The rearrangement uses TRBV19 and TRBJ2-1, with a tentative D call TRBD2 (5 bases). The CDR3 sequence is CASNQDFFSYNEQFF. The CDR3 bases are TGTGCCAGTAACCAGGACTTCTTCTCCTACAATGAGCAGTTCTTC.